This TCR beta chain was captured in a study of blood T cell repertoires in COVID-19. V gave up 6 bases and J gave up 2 bases; unmatched junction bases: 11. The germline V gene has CDR1 LNHDA and CDR2 SQIVND (reference sequence). CDR3 length: 16 amino acids. Only in-frame clones appear in the TCRdb table, and some are missing; sequencing was by immunoSEQ multiplex PCR. Here the sample spans roughly 150,000 clones, more than 80% being singletons. This sequence originates from a human donor in a cohort sampled during active COVID-19. Input material: peripheral blood. This chain uses TRBV19 with TRBJ1-2, with TRBD1 matching 8 bases. CDR3 protein: CASSQQRTGINYGYTF. The CDR3 bases are TGTGCCAGTAGCCAACAGAGGACAGGGATAAACTATGGCTACACCTTC. The full variable domain, completed using reference TRBV19 and TRBJ1-2, is DGGITQSPKYLFRKEGQNVTLSCEQNLNHDAMYWYRQDPGQGLRLIYYSQIVNDFQKGDIAEGYSVSREKKESFPLTVTSAQKNPTAFYLCASSQQRTGINYGYTFGSGTRLTVV.